What follows are 25 T cell receptor beta chains derived from one specimen sequenced in a study of blood T cell repertoires in COVID-19 (dated by TCRdb to 2020 to 2021). Receptor amplification or capture employed the immunoSEQ multiplex PCR assay. TCRdb's version of the immuneACCESS table is confined to in-frame rearrangements and falls short of the full clone set. An unresolved V gene accounts for under half of the shortfall where checked; the remainder is of unknown origin. Here the sample has over 200,000 clones; about 88% occur a single time. Clones ranked in the top ten supply 1.5% to 2% of the sample. The sample consisted of peripheral blood. These receptors came from a man in his forties with active or convalescent COVID-19.

The genes are TRBV7-9 and TRBJ1-2; D is unresolved. Trimming removed 7 bases at V and 4 bases at J, with 19 bases between. Germline CDR1 SEHNR, CDR2 FQNEAQ (reference sequence). The CDR3 is 15 residues long. CDR3 amino acids: CASTLSAGPSYGYTF. In nucleotides, the CDR3 is TGTGCCAGCACCCTTAGCGCAGGACCGAGCTATGGCTACACCTTC.

V gene TRBV19 combines with J gene TRBJ1-2; D is perhaps TRBD1 (6 bases). Trimming shortened V by 6 bases and J by 3 bases, and 14 bases separated the two germline ends. This CDR3 comprises 14 residues. Germline CDR1 and CDR2: LNHDA and SQIVND (reference sequence). CDR3 residues: CASRRNRADYGYTF. CDR3 DNA sequence: TGTGCCAGTAGACGGAACAGGGCGGACTATGGCTACACCTTC.

This rearrangement joins TRBV29-1 to TRBJ2-7; TRBD1 might be the D (5 bases). The ends were cut back, 0 bases at V and 1 base at J, with 10 bases in the middle. There are 14 residues in the CDR3. Germline V gives CDR1 SQVTM, CDR2 ANQGSEA. The CDR3 DNA sequence: TGCAGCGTTGAAGATCGCCAGGGATCCTACGAGCAGTACTTC. This encodes CSVEDRQGSYEQYF.

The chain couples TRBV15 to TRBJ1-5, with D possibly being TRBD1 (6 bases). There are 19 residues in the CDR3. The germline V gene has CDR1 LNHNV and CDR2 YYDKDF (reference sequence). Trimming took off 0 bases at V and 0 bases at J, with 18 bases between the two ends. In DNA, the CDR3 is TGTGCCACCAGCAGAGATATGGCAGGGGATTACTATAGCAATCAGCCCCAGCATTTT. This sequence encodes CATSRDMAGDYYSNQPQHF. The full variable domain, its missing parts supplied by reference TRBV15 and TRBJ1-5, is DAMVIQNPRYQVTQFGKPVTLSCSQTLNHNVMYWYQQKSSQAPKLLFHYYDKDFNNEADTPDNFQSRRPNTSFCFLDIRSPGLGDTAMYLCATSRDMAGDYYSNQPQHFGDGTRLSIL.

V gene TRBV9 combines with J gene TRBJ2-5, with D possibly matching TRBD2 (7 bases). The germline V gene has CDR1 SGDLS and CDR2 YYNGEE. The CDR3 runs 15 residues. Trimming left V 0 bases short and J 4 bases short, with 13 bases between. CDR3: CASSVGGGASETQYF. CDR3 bases: TGTGCCAGCAGCGTAGGGGGGGGCGCCTCAGAGACCCAGTACTTC.

CDR3 loop: CASSLAGEPDTQYF. DNA of the CDR3: TGTGCCAGCAGTTTAGCGGGGGAGCCAGATACGCAGTATTTT. The V call is TRBV6-5, the J call TRBJ2-3; 9 bases map to TRBD2. This CDR3 has 14 residues. The germline V gene encodes CDR1 MNHEY and CDR2 SVGAGI. J was trimmed by 4 bases and V by 4 bases; bases with no gene match: 3.

The V call is TRBV9, the J call TRBJ2-7, with 9 bases fitting TRBD1. Germline lookup yields CDR1 SGDLS and CDR2 YYNGEE. This CDR3 has 15 residues. Trimming took 3 bases from V and 2 from J; bases not matched to a gene: 6. This CDR3 is CASSETGTGPYEQYF. CDR3 coding DNA: TGTGCCAGCAGCGAAACCGGGACAGGGCCCTACGAGCAGTACTTC.

The chain joins TRBV28 to TRBJ1-5; D may be TRBD1 (6 bases). The V end was cut by 4 bases, the J end by 8 bases, with 15 bases between. The CDR3 contains 14 residues. CDR1 and CDR2 from the germline V gene are MDHEN and SYDVKM. The CDR3: CASSYGQGYEPQHF. The CDR3 DNA follows: TGTGCCAGCAGTTACGGGCAGGGGTACGAGCCCCAGCATTTT.

This clone was seen only a few times. This sequence joins TRBV19 and TRBJ2-1, with TRBD1 matching over 7 bases. The CDR3 runs to 15 residues. Germline lookup yields CDR1 LNHDA and CDR2 SQIVND (reference sequence). Trimming cost V 5 bases and J 3 bases; bases outside gene matches: 7. CDR3 sequence: CASSFQGESYNEQFF. CDR3 nucleotide sequence: TGTGCCAGTAGTTTCCAGGGGGAGAGCTACAATGAGCAGTTCTTC.

The chain has TRBV4-1 and TRBJ1-4, with 9 positions matching TRBD1. The CDR3 is made up of 19 amino acids. V shed 7 bases, J shed 4 bases, and the junction held 19 bases outside the gene matches. Germline V lookup: CDR1 MGHRA, CDR2 YSYEKL. This chain's CDR3 is CASIPSPGGPGQGNEKLFF. The CDR3 nucleotides read TGCGCCAGCATCCCCTCCCCAGGGGGACCGGGACAGGGTAATGAAAAACTGTTTTTT.

The DNA for the CDR3 is TGCGCCAGCAGCCCGGGAGGCTACAATGAGCAGTTCTTC. Its protein is CASSPGGYNEQFF. The chain employs TRBV5-1 and TRBJ2-1; 7 nucleotides align to TRBD2. Losses at the gene ends were 4 bases for V and 3 bases for J; bases not matched to a gene: 1. The CDR3 totals 13 residues. CDR1 is SGHRS, CDR2 YFSETQ, per germline. The entire variable domain, with the rest obtained from reference TRBV5-1 and TRBJ2-1, is as follows: KAGVTQTPRYLIKTRGQQVTLSCSPISGHRSVSWYQQTPGQGLQFLFEYFSETQRNKGNFPGRFSGRQFSNSRSEMNVSTLELGDSALYLCASSPGGYNEQFFGPGTRLTVL.

V is TRBV27 and J is TRBJ2-7; 8 bases map to TRBD1. V shed 8 bases, J shed 1 base, and the junction held 10 bases outside the gene matches. Germline values: CDR1 MNHEY, CDR2 SMNVEV (reference sequence). The length of the CDR3 is 15 residues. The CDR3 coding sequence is TGTGCCAGCCGCTTGGCCGGACAGGGTTCCTACGAGCAGTACTTC. This translates into CASRLAGQGSYEQYF.

The chain carries TRBV19 and TRBJ2-7; unclear D gene. CDR3 length equals 13 residues. V was cut by 3 bases and J by 7 bases, with 13 bases left in between. CDR1 is LNHDA, CDR2 SQIVND, per germline (reference sequence). CDR3 nucleotides: TGTGCCAGTAGTATGGGCCCTGCATATGAGCAGTACTTC. It specifies CASSMGPAYEQYF.

In this sample, this clone turned up once. The rearrangement links TRBV7-6 to TRBJ1-2, with D unclear. V lost 5 bases and J 0 bases, leaving 16 bases between the germline ends. From germline, CDR1 is SGHVS and CDR2 FNYEAQ. CDR3 length: 16 amino acids. In DNA form, the CDR3 reads TGTGCCAGCAGCCTCACATTTTCCGCAGCTAACTATGGCTACACCTTC. Residues: CASSLTFSAANYGYTF.

This sequence joins TRBV9 and TRBJ2-7; 8 nucleotides line up with TRBD1. CDR3 length: 15 residues. With 4 bases clipped from V and 3 bases from J, the junction kept 9 bases outside the gene matches. CDR1 and CDR2 (germline): SGDLS, YYNGEE. The CDR3 nucleotides are TGTGCCAGCAGCTCCGGACAGGGAACCGTCTACGAGCAGTACTTC. Protein sequence: CASSSGQGTVYEQYF.

This chain connects TRBV19 to TRBJ1-2; D is possibly TRBD1 (6 bases). From germline, CDR1 is LNHDA and CDR2 SQIVND (reference sequence). CDR3 length: 16 residues. V shed 6 bases and J shed 8 bases, with 25 bases lying between them. CDR3 loop: CASRRGTGPTIDGYTF. The CDR3 DNA sequence: TGTGCCAGTAGAAGGGGGACCGGACCCACTATAGACGGCTACACCTTC.

The table lists this clone with a count of one. V gene TRBV5-1 combines with J gene TRBJ2-1; D may be TRBD1 (6 bases). CDR1 SGHRS and CDR2 YFSETQ come from the germline V gene. V lost 0 bases and J lost 0, with 7 bases in between. The CDR3 runs to 15 residues. The CDR3 reads CASSLGGGSYNEQFF. The DNA of the CDR3 is TGCGCCAGCAGCTTGGGAGGGGGCTCCTACAATGAGCAGTTCTTC.

The chain has TRBV15 and TRBJ2-7; D not resolved. V dropped 1 base and J dropped 0 bases, with 7 bases sitting between them. Germline V gene sequence: CDR1 LNHNV, CDR2 YYDKDF (reference sequence). The CDR3 covers 14 residues. The CDR3 region has the DNA TGTGCCACCAGCAGAGGAGGCGGCTCCTACGAGCAGTACTTC. It codes for CATSRGGGSYEQYF.

This rearrangement joins TRBV28 to TRBJ2-7, with 9 bases fitting TRBD1. Germline CDR1 MDHEN, CDR2 SYDVKM. Losses at the gene ends were 3 bases for V and 0 bases for J; bases not matched to a gene: 9. This CDR3 comprises 17 residues. CDR3 loop: CASSFAVDRGYSYEQYF. In DNA form, the CDR3 reads TGTGCCAGCAGTTTTGCGGTGGACAGGGGCTACTCCTACGAGCAGTACTTC.

The rearrangement joins TRBV11-1 to TRBJ2-7; D uncertain. V gave up 3 bases and J gave up 9 bases, with 9 bases separating them. CDR1 and CDR2 (germline): SGHAT, FQDESV (reference sequence). The CDR3 length is 11 residues. CDR3 region: CASSFNSGQYF. CDR3 DNA: TGTGCCAGCAGCTTCAACTCAGGGCAGTACTTC.

This rearrangement joins TRBV5-1 to TRBJ1-4, with D possibly matching TRBD1 (5 bases). With 3 bases removed from V and 5 bases from J, the gap between germline ends came to 14 bases. CDR3 size: 15 residues. CDR1 and CDR2 from the germline V gene are SGHRS and YFSETQ. This chain's CDR3 is CASSSTGTVNEKLFF. In nucleotides, the CDR3 is TGCGCCAGCAGCTCGACCGGGACTGTCAATGAAAAACTGTTTTTT. The variable domain in full, completed from reference TRBV5-1 and TRBJ1-4, reads KAGVTQTPRYLIKTRGQQVTLSCSPISGHRSVSWYQQTPGQGLQFLFEYFSETQRNKGNFPGRFSGRQFSNSRSEMNVSTLELGDSALYLCASSSTGTVNEKLFFGSGTQLSVL.

This clone showed up just a few times. This rearrangement joins TRBV6-1 to TRBJ1-1; a weak D match, TRBD1 (6 bases). V lost 3 bases and J 10 bases, leaving 12 bases between the germline ends. Germline assignment: CDR1 MNHNS and CDR2 SASEGT. The CDR3 sequence is 12 residues long. The CDR3 region has the DNA TGTGCCAGCAGTGACGGGGGGGCAGGAGCTTTCTTT. Translated: CASSDGGAGAFF.

This chain joins TRBV5-1 and TRBJ2-7; TRBD2 might be the D (5 bases). This CDR3 comprises 15 residues. Germline values: CDR1 SGHRS, CDR2 YFSETQ. V was pared by 4 bases and J by 7 bases, with 21 bases between. Written as DNA, the CDR3 is TGCGCCAGCAGCCCATCATTGACTATTCGCTCGGAGCAGTACTTC. Amino acids: CASSPSLTIRSEQYF.

Here the CDR3 reads CASSLTPRNTEAFF. CDR3 DNA: TGTGCCAGCAGCCTTACCCCCAGAAACACTGAAGCTTTCTTT. V gene TRBV6-2 or TRBV6-3 combines with J gene TRBJ1-1; no clear D. This CDR3 has 14 residues. Per germline, CDR1 MNHEY and CDR2 SVGEGT. Trimming stripped 6 bases from V and 2 bases from J, with 13 bases between.

The V call is TRBV11-2, the J call TRBJ2-1, with 8 bases aligning to TRBD2. V gave up 3 bases and J gave up 8 bases; unmatched junction bases: 15. CDR1 is SGHAT and CDR2 is FQNNGV in the germline V gene. CDR3 length: 17 amino acids. Written as DNA, the CDR3 is TGTGCCAGCAGCTTGGGGGATTGGAGCGGGAGCGGAGATGAGCAGTTCTTC. Protein product: CASSLGDWSGSGDEQFF. The whole variable domain, filled in from reference TRBV11-2 and TRBJ2-1, reads EAGVAQSPRYKIIEKRQSVAFWCNPISGHATLYWYQQILGQGPKLLIQFQNNGVVDDSQLPKDRFSAERLKGVDSTLKIQPAKLEDSAVYLCASSLGDWSGSGDEQFFGPGTRLTVL.